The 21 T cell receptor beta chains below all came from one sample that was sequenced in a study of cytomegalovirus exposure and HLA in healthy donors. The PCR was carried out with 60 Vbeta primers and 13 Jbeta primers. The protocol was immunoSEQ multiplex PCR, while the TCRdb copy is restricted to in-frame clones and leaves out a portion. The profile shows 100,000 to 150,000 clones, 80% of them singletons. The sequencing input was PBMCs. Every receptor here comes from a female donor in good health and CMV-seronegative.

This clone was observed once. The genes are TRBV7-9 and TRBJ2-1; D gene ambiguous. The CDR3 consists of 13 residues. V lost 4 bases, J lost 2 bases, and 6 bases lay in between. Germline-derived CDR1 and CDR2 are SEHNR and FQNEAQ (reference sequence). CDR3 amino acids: CASSYTAYNEQFF. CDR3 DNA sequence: TGTGCCAGCAGCTACACAGCCTACAATGAGCAGTTCTTC.

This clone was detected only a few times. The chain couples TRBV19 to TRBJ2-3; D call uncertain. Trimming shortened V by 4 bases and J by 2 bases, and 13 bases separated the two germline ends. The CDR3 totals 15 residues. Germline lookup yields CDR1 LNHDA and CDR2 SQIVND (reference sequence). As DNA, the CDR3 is TGTGCCAGTAGTACCCTAGACGCCTACACAGATACGCAGTATTTT. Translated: CASSTLDAYTDTQYF.

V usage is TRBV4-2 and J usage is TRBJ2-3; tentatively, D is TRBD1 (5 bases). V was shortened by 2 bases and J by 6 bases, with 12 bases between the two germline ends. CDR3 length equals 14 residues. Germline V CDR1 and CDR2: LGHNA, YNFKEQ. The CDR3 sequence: CASSQPGIVDTQYF. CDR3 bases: TGTGCCAGCAGCCAACCAGGGATCGTGGATACGCAGTATTTT.

This CDR3 reads CASSWTGPPYEQYF. The DNA for the CDR3 is TGTGCCAGCAGCTGGACAGGCCCTCCCTACGAGCAGTACTTC. V and J are TRBV5-5 and TRBJ2-7; 7 bases are a match to TRBD1. The V and J ends lost 3 bases and 2 bases, in that order; junction bases with no gene match: 5. CDR1 and CDR2 (germline): SGHKS, YYEKEE (reference sequence). The CDR3 runs 14 residues.

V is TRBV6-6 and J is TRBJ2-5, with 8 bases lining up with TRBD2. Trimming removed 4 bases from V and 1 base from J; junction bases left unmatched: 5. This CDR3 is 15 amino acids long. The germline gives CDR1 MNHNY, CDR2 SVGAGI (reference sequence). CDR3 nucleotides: TGTGCCAGCAGTTCCCGAACTAGCGGCCAAGAGACCCAGTACTTC. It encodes CASSSRTSGQETQYF.

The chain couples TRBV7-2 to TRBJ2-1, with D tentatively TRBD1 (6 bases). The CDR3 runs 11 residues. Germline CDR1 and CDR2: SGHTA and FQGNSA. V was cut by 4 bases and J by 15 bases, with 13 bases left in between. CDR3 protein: CASSSQGPLFF. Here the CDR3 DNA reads TGTGCCAGCAGCTCCCAGGGGCCCTTGTTCTTC.

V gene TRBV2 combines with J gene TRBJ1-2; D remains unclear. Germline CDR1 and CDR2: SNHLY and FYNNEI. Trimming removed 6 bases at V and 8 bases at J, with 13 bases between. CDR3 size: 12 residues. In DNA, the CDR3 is TGTGCCAGCAGGACCGGGAAGCGGGGCTACACCTTC. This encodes CASRTGKRGYTF.

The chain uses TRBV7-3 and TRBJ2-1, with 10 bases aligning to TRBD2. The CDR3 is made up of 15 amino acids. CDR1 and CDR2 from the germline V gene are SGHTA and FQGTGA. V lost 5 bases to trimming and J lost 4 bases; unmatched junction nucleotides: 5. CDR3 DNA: TGTGCCAGCAGCACCGTAGCGGGGGGATACAATGAGCAGTTCTTC. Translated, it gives CASSTVAGGYNEQFF.

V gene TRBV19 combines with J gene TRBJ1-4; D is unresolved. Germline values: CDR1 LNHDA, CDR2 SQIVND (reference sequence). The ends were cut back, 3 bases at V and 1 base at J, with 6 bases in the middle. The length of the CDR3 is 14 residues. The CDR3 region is CASSMIGTNEKLFF. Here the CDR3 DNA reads TGTGCCAGTAGTATGATCGGAACTAATGAAAAACTGTTTTTT.

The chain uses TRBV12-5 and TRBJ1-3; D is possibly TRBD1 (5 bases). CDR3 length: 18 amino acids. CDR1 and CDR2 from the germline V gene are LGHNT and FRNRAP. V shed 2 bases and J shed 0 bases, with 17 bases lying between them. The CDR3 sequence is CASGLPKEGRVSGNTIYF. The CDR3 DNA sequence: TGTGCTAGTGGTTTGCCTAAGGAGGGACGGGTCTCTGGAAACACCATATATTTT.

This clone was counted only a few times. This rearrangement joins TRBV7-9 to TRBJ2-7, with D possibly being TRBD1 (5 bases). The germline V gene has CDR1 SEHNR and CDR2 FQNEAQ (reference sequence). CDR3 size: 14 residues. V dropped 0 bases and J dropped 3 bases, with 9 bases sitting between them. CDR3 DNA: TGTGCCAGCAGCTTAGCTTCAGGGCACTACGAGCAGTACTTC. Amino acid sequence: CASSLASGHYEQYF.

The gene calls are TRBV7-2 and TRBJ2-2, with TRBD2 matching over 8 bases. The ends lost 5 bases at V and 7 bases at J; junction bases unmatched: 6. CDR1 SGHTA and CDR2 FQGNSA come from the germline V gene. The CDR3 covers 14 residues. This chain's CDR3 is CASSPGLVIGELFF. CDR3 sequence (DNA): TGTGCCAGCAGCCCGGGACTAGTAATCGGGGAGCTGTTTTTT.

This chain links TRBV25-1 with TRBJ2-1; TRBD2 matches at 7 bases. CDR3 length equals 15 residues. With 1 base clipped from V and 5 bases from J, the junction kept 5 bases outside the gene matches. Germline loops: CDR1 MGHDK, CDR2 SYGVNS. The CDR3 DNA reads TGTGCCAGCAGTGAATGGGGGGGAGCGGACAATGAGCAGTTCTTC. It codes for CASSEWGGADNEQFF.

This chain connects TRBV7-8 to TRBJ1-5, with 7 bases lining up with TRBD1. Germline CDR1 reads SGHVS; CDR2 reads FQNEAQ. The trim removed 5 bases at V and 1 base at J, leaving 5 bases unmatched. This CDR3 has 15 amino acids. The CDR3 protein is CASSTRTGSNQPQHF. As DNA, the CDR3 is TGTGCCAGCAGCACCCGGACAGGCAGCAATCAGCCCCAGCATTTT.

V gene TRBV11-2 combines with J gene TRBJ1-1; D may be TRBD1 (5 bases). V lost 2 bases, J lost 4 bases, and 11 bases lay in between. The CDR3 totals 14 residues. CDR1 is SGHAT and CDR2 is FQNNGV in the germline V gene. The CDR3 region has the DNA TGTGCCAGCAGCTTACAAAGACAGCCCACTGAAGCTTTCTTT. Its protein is CASSLQRQPTEAFF.

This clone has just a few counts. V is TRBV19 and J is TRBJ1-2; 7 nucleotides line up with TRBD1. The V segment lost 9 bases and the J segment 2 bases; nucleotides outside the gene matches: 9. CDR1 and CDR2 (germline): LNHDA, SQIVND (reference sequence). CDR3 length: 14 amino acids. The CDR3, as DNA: TGTGCCAGCCGGGACAGTGGGCGCAACTATGGCTACACCTTC. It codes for CASRDSGRNYGYTF.

CDR3 residues: CASSQDPGQGSPLHF. CDR3 coding DNA: TGTGCCAGCAGCCAAGACCCGGGACAGGGTTCACCCCTCCACTTT. The rearrangement joins TRBV11-2 to TRBJ1-6, with 9 bases identical to TRBD1. Germline lookup yields CDR1 SGHAT and CDR2 FQNNGV. This CDR3 region has 15 residues. The V and J ends lost 5 bases and 9 bases, in that order; junction bases with no gene match: 8.

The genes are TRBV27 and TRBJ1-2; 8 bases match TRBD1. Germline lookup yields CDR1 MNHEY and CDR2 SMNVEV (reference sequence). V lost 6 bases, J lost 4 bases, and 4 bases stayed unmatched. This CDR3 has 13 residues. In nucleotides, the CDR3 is TGTGCCAGCAGACGCGGACAGGGCTATGGCTACACCTTC. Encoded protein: CASRRGQGYGYTF.

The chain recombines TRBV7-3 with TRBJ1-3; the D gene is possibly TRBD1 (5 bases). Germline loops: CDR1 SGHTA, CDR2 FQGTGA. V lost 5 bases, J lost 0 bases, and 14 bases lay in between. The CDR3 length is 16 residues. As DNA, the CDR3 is TGTGCCAGCAGCCCAAGAGGCGGGGGCTCTGGAAACACCATATATTTT. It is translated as CASSPRGGGSGNTIYF.

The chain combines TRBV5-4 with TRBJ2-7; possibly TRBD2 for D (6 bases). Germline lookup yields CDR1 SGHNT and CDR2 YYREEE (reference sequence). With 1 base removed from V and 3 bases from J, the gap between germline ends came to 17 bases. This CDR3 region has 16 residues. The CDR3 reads CASSLFGRRYDYEQYF. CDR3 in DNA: TGTGCCAGCAGCTTGTTTGGGAGGCGATACGACTACGAGCAGTACTTC.

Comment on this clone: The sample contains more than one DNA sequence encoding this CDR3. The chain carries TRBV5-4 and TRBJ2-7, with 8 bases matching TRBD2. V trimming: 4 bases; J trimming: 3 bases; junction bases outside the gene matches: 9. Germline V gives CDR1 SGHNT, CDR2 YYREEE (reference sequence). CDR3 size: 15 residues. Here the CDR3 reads CASSPSAGGVYEQYF. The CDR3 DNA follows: TGTGCCAGCAGCCCCTCGGCGGGGGGCGTCTACGAGCAGTACTTC.